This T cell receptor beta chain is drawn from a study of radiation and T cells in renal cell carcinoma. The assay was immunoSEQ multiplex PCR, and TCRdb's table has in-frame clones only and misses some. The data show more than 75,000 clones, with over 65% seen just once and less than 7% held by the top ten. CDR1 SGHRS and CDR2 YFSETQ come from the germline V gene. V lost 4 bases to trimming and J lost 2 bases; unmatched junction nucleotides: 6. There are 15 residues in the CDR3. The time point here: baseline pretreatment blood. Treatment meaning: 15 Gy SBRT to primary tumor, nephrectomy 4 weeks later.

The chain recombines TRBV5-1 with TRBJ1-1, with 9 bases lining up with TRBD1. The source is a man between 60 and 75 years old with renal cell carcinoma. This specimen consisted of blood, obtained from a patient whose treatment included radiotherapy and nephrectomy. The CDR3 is CASSPRTGANTEAFF. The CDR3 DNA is TGCGCCAGCAGCCCCAGGACAGGGGCAAACACTGAAGCTTTCTTT.